Listed below are T cell receptor beta chains from one sample, sequenced in a study of T cell repertoires in cytomegalovirus infection. TCRdb fed the reads into MiXCR, producing one record per CDR3 protein. The sample lists hundreds of thousands of distinct CDR3 sequences, 30% to 40% seen once, with 15% to 20% in the top ten. Their antigens are not known. The sequenced sample was cultured PBMCs, obtained from culture after CMV antigen stimulation. Source of these receptors: a human donor in good health (CMV status not recorded). Some clones in this sample may be carry-over from other donors' samples. Both conserved end residues are part of each CDR3. Expanded clones are given a class, and other clones once, few, many or no size at all.

J gene: TRBJ2-5; V gene: TRBV7-9; clone size: few; CDR3 protein: CASSSRLAGEETQYF
J gene: TRBJ2-7; V gene: TRBV20-1; clone size: once; CDR3 protein: CSAGGMGLYEQYF
J gene: TRBJ2-1; V gene: TRBV20-1; clone size: .; CDR3 protein: CSARLLAGGHNEQFF
J gene: TRBJ2-1; V gene: TRBV10-1; clone size: .; CDR3 protein: CASSPFPSGIRNEQFF
J gene: TRBJ2-1; V gene: TRBV12-3/TRBV12-4; clone size: many; CDR3 protein: CASSLAGGTHNEQFF
J gene: TRBJ2-1; V gene: TRBV7-3; clone size: .; CDR3 protein: CASNSRTSGQFNEQFF
J gene: TRBJ2-6; V gene: TRBV7-8; clone size: many; CDR3 protein: CASSLTGTGANVLTF
J gene: TRBJ1-5; V gene: TRBV6-6; clone size: few; CDR3 protein: CASSYAVNQPQHF
J gene: TRBJ1-1; V gene: TRBV19; clone size: few; CDR3 protein: CASSDRGTTEAFF
J gene: TRBJ2-7; V gene: TRBV25-1; clone size: .; CDR3 protein: CASSETGGAKGEQYF
J gene: TRBJ1-6; V gene: TRBV7-2; clone size: many; CDR3 protein: CASSLGPGGGSPLHF